These 10 T cell receptor beta chains were all obtained from the same sample, sequenced in a study of T cell repertoires in cytomegalovirus infection. For these receptors, no antigen is known. TCRdb ran MiXCR on the reads and lists one entry per CDR3 protein. The table shows about a million distinct CDR3 sequences, with approximately 31% occurring only once. Specimen: cultured CD8+ T cells from PBMCs, collected from culture after CMV antigen stimulation. The receptors were gathered from a human donor in good health (CMV status not recorded). Some clones in this sample may be carry-over from other donors' samples.

This chain uses TRBV27 with TRBJ2-2; possible D gene TRBD2, 5 bases. The germline V and J ends were trimmed by 5 bases and 7 bases, with 14 bases remaining between them. This CDR3 is built from 14 residues. Germline V gene data show CDR1 as MNHEY and CDR2 as SMNVEV (reference sequence). The CDR3 region is CASSPTGWLGELFF. CDR3 DNA: TGTGCCAGCAGTCCCACGGGGTGGCTCGGGGAGCTGTTTTTT.

The V and J genes are TRBV6-5 and TRBJ2-1; TRBD2 matches at 8 bases. Trimming cost V 6 bases and J 7 bases; bases outside gene matches: 5. The CDR3 totals 13 residues. Germline values: CDR1 MNHEY, CDR2 SVGAGI. The CDR3 sequence is CASRGTSFNEQFF. The CDR3 DNA reads TGTGCCAGCAGAGGGACTAGTTTTAATGAGCAGTTCTTC.

J is TRBJ2-7 and V is TRBV7-6, with TRBD1 matching 9 bases. Per the germline V gene, CDR1 is SGHVS and CDR2 is FNYEAQ. V gave up 4 bases and J gave up 3 bases; unmatched junction bases: 7. This CDR3 has 15 residues. The CDR3 reads CASSSPGTGHYEQYV. As DNA, the CDR3 is TGTGCCAGCAGCTCTCCAGGGACAGGGCACTACGAGCAGTACGTC.

This clonotype was found a few times. The V gene is TRBV10-3, the J gene TRBJ2-7; possibly TRBD1 for D (6 bases). Trimming left V 0 bases short and J 2 bases short, with 29 bases between. The CDR3 totals 21 residues. CDR1 is ENHRY, CDR2 SYGVKD, per germline. CDR3 sequence reads: CAISESTLYPGAERKAYEQYF. Written as DNA, the CDR3 is TGTGCCATCAGTGAGTCGACTCTGTATCCAGGGGCCGAGAGGAAAGCCTACGAGCAGTACTTC.

CDR3: CSASGIKIWDEQFF. In nucleotides, the CDR3 is TGCAGTGCCTCCGGGATTAAAATTTGGGATGAGCAGTTCTTC. The chain uses TRBV20-1 and TRBJ2-1; tentatively, D is TRBD2 (5 bases). V lost 6 bases, J lost 8 bases, and 20 bases lay in between. The CDR3 covers 14 residues. The V gene's germline CDR1 is DFQATT and CDR2 SNEGSKA (reference sequence).

This clonotype has at least ten counts. This rearrangement joins TRBV7-2 to TRBJ2-7; tentatively, D is TRBD2 (7 bases). V lost 0 bases to trimming and J lost 2 bases, with 8 bases between them. CDR1 and CDR2 (germline): SGHTA, FQGNSA. This CDR3 contains 14 residues. The CDR3 is CASSLAGGAYEQYF. The CDR3 DNA reads TGTGCCAGCAGCTTAGCAGGGGGGGCCTACGAGCAGTACTTC.

This clonotype occurred a few times. The chain employs TRBV5-1 and TRBJ1-5; no reliable D call. Germline loops: CDR1 SGHRS, CDR2 YFSETQ. CDR3 size: 16 residues. Trimming removed 0 bases at V and 0 bases at J, with 10 bases between. This chain's CDR3 is CASSLEPGSSNQPQHF. The DNA for the CDR3 is TGCGCCAGCAGCTTGGAGCCAGGCTCTAGCAATCAGCCCCAGCATTTT.

Worth noting for this clonotype: This may stem from a read error, because a much larger clone lies one nucleotide away. The CDR3 DNA sequence: TGTGCCAGCAGCTTAGCCCGGGACGGTCATAATTCACCCCCCCACTTT. Its translation: CASSLARDGHNSPPHF. The chain couples TRBV7-6 to TRBJ1-6, with TRBD1 as a possible D gene (5 bases). The CDR3 is 16 amino acids. Germline CDR1 reads SGHVS; CDR2 reads FNYEAQ.

In its sample, this clonotype was seen a few times. The chain combines TRBV15 with TRBJ1-1, with 7 bases aligning to TRBD1. The CDR3 covers 14 residues. Trimming took 5 bases from V and 4 from J; bases not matched to a gene: 7. Germline-derived CDR1 and CDR2 are LNHNV and YYDKDF (reference sequence). CDR3 sequence (DNA): TGTGCCACCAGCGACGAACAGGGGTTCACTGAAGCTTTCTTT. This gives the protein CATSDEQGFTEAFF.

J is TRBJ2-2 and V is TRBV27; a possible D gene is TRBD1 (6 bases). From germline, CDR1 is MNHEY and CDR2 SMNVEV (reference sequence). V was cut by 2 bases and J by 6 bases, with 7 bases left in between. The CDR3 runs 13 residues. CDR3 region: CASSLRTAGELFF. The CDR3 region has the DNA TGTGCCAGCAGTTTAAGGACAGCCGGGGAGCTGTTTTTT.